A selection of T cell receptor beta chains follows, all from one sample in a study of blood T cell repertoires in COVID-19. Method: immunoSEQ multiplex PCR; TCRdb's copy keeps in-frame clones and lacks some. Of 250,000 to 350,000 clones in the sample, around 86% were seen once. The sample comprised peripheral blood. Receptors originate from a woman aged 40 to 50 who had recovered from COVID-19. The CDR3 runs from the conserved cysteine through the conserved F or W. A D gene is named only where the DNA matches it firmly. Where a row states a size, it is once, few, many or the class of an expanded clone; other rows omit it.

cdr3_aa cdr3_nt v_call clone_size j_call d_call
CASSPMGRGSDNEQFF TGTGCCAGCTCACCAATGGGGCGGGGCTCGGATAATGAGCAGTTCTTC TRBV18 NA TRBJ2-1 NA
CASSPDGRPSGANVLTF TGCGCCAGCAGCCCCGACGGGAGGCCCTCTGGGGCCAACGTCCTGACTTTC TRBV5-1 NA TRBJ2-6 TRBD2
CAWSVLGYEQYF TGTGCCTGGAGTGTACTCGGCTACGAGCAGTACTTC TRBV30 NA TRBJ2-7 NA
CASSEGDLSYEQYF TGTGCCAGCAGTGAAGGGGACTTGTCCTACGAGCAGTACTTC TRBV6-1 NA TRBJ2-7 NA
CASSLVRGRSYNEQFF TGTGCCAGCAGCTTAGTGCGGGGACGCTCCTACAATGAGCAGTTCTTC TRBV7-2 NA TRBJ2-1 NA
CSAIDYGYTF TGCAGTGCTATCGACTATGGCTACACCTTC TRBV20-1 NA TRBJ1-2 NA
CASSVRVQETQYF TGTGCCAGCTCAGTCCGGGTTCAAGAGACCCAGTACTTC TRBV18 NA TRBJ2-5 NA
CSGQSPSLNEQFF TGCAGCGGCCAGTCACCCTCTTTGAATGAGCAGTTCTTC TRBV29-1 NA TRBJ2-1 NA
CASSFLRSVAVANTGELFF TGTGCCAGCAGCTTCCTTCGGTCGGTAGCGGTCGCGAACACCGGGGAGCTGTTTTTT TRBV7-9 NA TRBJ2-2 NA
CASSHQDKPGGYTF TGTGCCAGCAGTCATCAGGACAAACCTGGGGGCTACACCTTC TRBV28 NA TRBJ1-2 NA
CATSEGGLAGRETQYF TGTGCCACCAGTGAAGGTGGACTAGCGGGAAGAGAGACCCAGTACTTC TRBV24-1 NA TRBJ2-5 TRBD2
CASSKGGGQGRDGYTF TGTGCCAGCAGCAAAGGAGGAGGACAGGGGAGAGATGGCTACACCTTC TRBV21-1 NA TRBJ1-2 NA
CASTTGQGYYGYTF TGTGCCAGTACCACGGGACAGGGGTACTATGGCTACACCTTC TRBV19 NA TRBJ1-2 TRBD1
CARVAGGPNTQYF TGTGCCAGGGTAGCGGGAGGGCCGAATACGCAGTATTTT TRBV2 NA TRBJ2-3 TRBD2
CASSFRGRQNNEQFF TGTGCCAGCAGTTTTCGGGGGAGGCAAAACAATGAGCAGTTCTTC TRBV27 NA TRBJ2-1 NA
CAWYRRDRGDQETQYF TGTGCCTGGTACCGAAGGGACAGGGGGGATCAAGAGACCCAGTACTTC TRBV30 NA TRBJ2-5 TRBD1
CASSKSGNTEAFF TGTGCCAGTAGTAAATCAGGGAACACTGAAGCTTTCTTT TRBV19 NA TRBJ1-1 NA
CASTLQGAFTEAFF TGTGCCAGTACCCTACAGGGGGCATTTACTGAAGCTTTCTTT TRBV19 NA TRBJ1-1 TRBD1
CASSVPGLETQYF TGTGCCAGCAGTGTCCCAGGGCTCGAGACCCAGTACTTC TRBV12-3/TRBV12-4 NA TRBJ2-5 NA
CASRSLEFVGYTF TGTGCCAGCCGTTCGTTGGAGTTCGTGGGCTACACCTTC TRBV6-5 NA TRBJ1-2 NA
CASSLLLAGGQIDF TGCGCCAGCAGCTTGTTACTAGCGGGAGGCCAGATAGACTTC TRBV5-1 NA TRBJ2-5 TRBD2
CASSSLAGDQYEQYF TGCGCCAGCAGCTCCCTAGCGGGAGATCAGTACGAGCAGTACTTC TRBV5-1 NA TRBJ2-7 TRBD2
CASSALGQGEVDTQYF TGCGCCAGCAGCGCATTGGGACAGGGGGAGGTAGATACGCAGTATTTT TRBV5-1 NA TRBJ2-3 TRBD1
CACPGLGLEQFF TGTGCCTGCCCCGGGCTGGGACTTGAGCAGTTCTTC TRBV30 NA TRBJ2-1 NA
CASSIWGSATNEKLFF TGTGCCAGTAGTATTTGGGGCAGCGCAACTAATGAAAAACTGTTTTTT TRBV19 NA TRBJ1-4 NA
CATSRGQGVGMTYNEQFF TGTGCCACCAGCAGAGGCCAGGGTGTGGGAATGACCTACAATGAGCAGTTCTTC TRBV15 NA TRBJ2-1 NA
CAISELEGNTEAFF TGTGCCATCAGTGAGTTGGAGGGGAACACTGAAGCTTTCTTT TRBV10-3 NA TRBJ1-1 NA
CASSVEKRTSYNEQFF TGTGCCAGCAGCGTAGAAAAGCGGACGTCTTACAATGAGCAGTTCTTC TRBV9 NA TRBJ2-1 NA
CASSPHPMNTEAFF TGTGCCAGTAGTCCCCACCCTATGAACACTGAAGCTTTCTTT TRBV19 few TRBJ1-1 NA
CASSIGGGRIYEQYF TGTGCCAGTAGTATAGGGGGGGGACGCATCTACGAGCAGTACTTC TRBV19 NA TRBJ2-7 TRBD2
CASSQRAGVYNEQFF TGTGCCAGCAGTCAAAGAGCGGGAGTCTACAATGAGCAGTTCTTC TRBV6-5 NA TRBJ2-1 TRBD2
CASSEVGQGGNEQFF TGTGCCAGCAGTGAAGTCGGCCAGGGAGGCAATGAGCAGTTCTTC TRBV2 NA TRBJ2-1 NA
CASSSGLKSGSTGELFF TGTGCCAGCAGTTCGGGCCTCAAGTCCGGGAGCACCGGGGAGCTGTTTTTT TRBV2 NA TRBJ2-2 NA
CASSFGQSIYEQYF TGTGCCAGCAGCTTTGGACAGAGCATATACGAGCAGTACTTC TRBV7-9 NA TRBJ2-7 NA
CASSDNPLHF TGTGCCAGCAGTGATAATCCCCTCCACTTT TRBV6-1 NA TRBJ1-6 NA
CASSVSGSRGTEAFF TGTGCCAGCAGCGTTTCGGGTTCCAGAGGGACTGAAGCTTTCTTT TRBV9 NA TRBJ1-1 NA
CASSAGQRNTGELFF TGTGCCAGCAGCGCCGGACAGAGGAACACCGGGGAGCTGTTTTTT TRBV7-9 NA TRBJ2-2 NA
CSVGIAGKNEQYF TGCAGCGTTGGAATAGCGGGAAAAAACGAGCAGTACTTC TRBV29-1 NA TRBJ2-7 TRBD2
CASSDPSSSYNEQFF TGTGCCAGCAGCGACCCTAGCAGTTCCTACAATGAGCAGTTCTTC TRBV27 NA TRBJ2-1 NA
CATSDFKGSSGRRTGELFF TGTGCCACCAGTGATTTTAAGGGGTCTAGCGGGAGGAGGACCGGGGAGCTGTTTTTT TRBV24-1 NA TRBJ2-2 TRBD2
CASSPSLRDGYTF TGCGCCAGCAGCCCCAGTCTCCGGGATGGCTACACCTTC TRBV4-1 NA TRBJ1-2 NA
CASSPGQDLYNEQFF TGTGCCAGCAGCCCTGGACAGGATCTGTACAATGAGCAGTTCTTC TRBV6-2/TRBV6-3 NA TRBJ2-1 TRBD1
CASSRRRDRGVDTEAFF TGCGCCAGCAGCCGACGCCGGGACAGGGGGGTGGACACTGAAGCTTTCTTT TRBV5-1 NA TRBJ1-1 TRBD1
CASSPGTRQGRNTIYF TGTGCCAGCAGCCCCGGGACCAGACAGGGAAGAAACACCATATATTTT TRBV16 NA TRBJ1-3 TRBD1
CAISEAVNTNTGELFF TGTGCCATCAGTGAGGCGGTCAACACGAACACCGGGGAGCTGTTTTTT TRBV10-3 NA TRBJ2-2 NA
CASSQGTSGGNQETQYF TGCGCCAGCAGCCAAGGGACTAGCGGGGGAAACCAAGAGACCCAGTACTTC TRBV4-1 once TRBJ2-5 TRBD2
CAISESIGVAGGIEQFF TGTGCCATCAGTGAGTCGATCGGAGTAGCGGGAGGAATTGAGCAGTTCTTC TRBV10-3 once TRBJ2-1 TRBD2
CASSLGSGASEKLFF TGTGCCAGCAGCTTGGGATCAGGGGCGAGTGAAAAACTGTTTTTT TRBV5-4 NA TRBJ1-4 NA
CASSADRGYEQYF TGTGCCAGCAGCGCGGACAGGGGCTACGAGCAGTACTTC TRBV7-8 NA TRBJ2-7 TRBD1
CASSLERGDWEQYF TGCGCCAGCAGCTTAGAGCGAGGGGACTGGGAGCAGTACTTC TRBV5-1 NA TRBJ2-7 NA
CASSLQRGHYEQYF TGTGCCAGCAGCTTACAGCGGGGGCACTACGAGCAGTACTTC TRBV11-3 NA TRBJ2-7 TRBD2
CAIWAGDSTDTQYF TGTGCCATCTGGGCAGGGGACAGCACAGATACGCAGTATTTT TRBV10-3 once TRBJ2-3 NA
CASEPGQGASGNTIYF TGCGCCAGTGAACCGGGACAGGGGGCGTCTGGAAACACCATATATTTT TRBV5-1 NA TRBJ1-3 TRBD1